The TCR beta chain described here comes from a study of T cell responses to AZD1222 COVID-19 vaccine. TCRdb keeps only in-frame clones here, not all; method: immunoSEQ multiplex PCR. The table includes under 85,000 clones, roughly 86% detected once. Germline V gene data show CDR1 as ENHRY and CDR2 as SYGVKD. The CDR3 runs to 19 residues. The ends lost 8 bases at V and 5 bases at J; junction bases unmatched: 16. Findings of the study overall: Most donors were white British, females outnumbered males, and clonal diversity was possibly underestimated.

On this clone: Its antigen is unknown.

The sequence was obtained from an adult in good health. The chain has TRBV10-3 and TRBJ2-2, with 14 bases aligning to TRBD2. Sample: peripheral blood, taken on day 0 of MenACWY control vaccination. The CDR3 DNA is TGTGCCATCTCCGGCCGGACTAGCGGGGGGCTACGAACGACCGGGGAGCTGTTTTTT. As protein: CAISGRTSGGLRTTGELFF.